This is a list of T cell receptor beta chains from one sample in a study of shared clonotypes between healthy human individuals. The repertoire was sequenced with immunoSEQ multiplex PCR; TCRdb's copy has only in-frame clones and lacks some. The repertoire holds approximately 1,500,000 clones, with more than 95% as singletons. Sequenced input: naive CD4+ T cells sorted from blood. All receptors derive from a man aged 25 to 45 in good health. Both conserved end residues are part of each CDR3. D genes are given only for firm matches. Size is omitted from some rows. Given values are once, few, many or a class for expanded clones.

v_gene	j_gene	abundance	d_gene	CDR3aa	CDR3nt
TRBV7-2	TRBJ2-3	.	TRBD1	CASSQDRAGGTDTQYF	TGTGCCAGCAGCCAAGACAGGGCGGGTGGCACAGATACGCAGTATTTT
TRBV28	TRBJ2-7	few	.	CASSSTGRYEQYF	TGTGCCAGCAGCTCGACAGGGAGGTACGAGCAGTACTTC
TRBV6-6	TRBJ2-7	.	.	CASSLRAGNYEQYF	TGTGCCAGCAGCCTCAGGGCAGGGAACTACGAGCAGTACTTC
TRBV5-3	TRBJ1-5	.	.	CARSLGGDGYSSNQPQHF	TGTGCCAGAAGCTTAGGTGGGGACGGCTATTCGTCCAATCAGCCCCAGCATTTT
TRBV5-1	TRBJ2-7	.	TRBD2	CASSLWGGSTLTSYEQYF	TGCGCCAGCAGCTTGTGGGGCGGGAGTACCCTTACCTCCTACGAGCAGTACTTC
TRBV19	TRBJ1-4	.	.	CASSPVATTAELFF	TGTGCCAGTAGTCCGGTGGCAACGACGGCAGAACTGTTTTTT
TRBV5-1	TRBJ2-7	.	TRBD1	CASSMRTGAEQYF	TGCGCCAGCAGCATGCGGACAGGGGCCGAGCAGTACTTC
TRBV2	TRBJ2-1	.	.	CASMQESSYNEQFF	TGTGCCAGCATGCAGGAGAGCTCCTACAATGAGCAGTTCTTC
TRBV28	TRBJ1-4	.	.	CASSSWDRGEGLFF	TGTGCCAGCAGTTCCTGGGACCGCGGGGAGGGGCTGTTTTTT
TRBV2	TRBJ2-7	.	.	CASRDSFYEQYF	TGTGCCAGCAGGGACAGCTTCTACGAGCAGTACTTC
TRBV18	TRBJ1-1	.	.	CASSPQGTEAFF	TGTGCCAGCTCACCTCAGGGGACTGAAGCTTTCTTT
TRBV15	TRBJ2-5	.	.	CATSRDRAIRTQYF	TGTGCCACCAGCAGAGATCGGGCCATTAGAACCCAGTACTTC
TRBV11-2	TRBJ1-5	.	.	CASSSRVGLGGNQPQHF	TGTGCCAGCAGCTCGAGGGTGGGCCTGGGTGGCAATCAGCCCCAGCATTTT
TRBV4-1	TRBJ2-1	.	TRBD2	CASSTEGPSGRVYNEQFF	TGCGCCAGCAGCACCGAGGGGCCTAGCGGGAGAGTCTACAATGAGCAGTTCTTC
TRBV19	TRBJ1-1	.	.	CASSRSNTEAFF	TGTGCCAGTAGCCGATCTAACACTGAAGCTTTCTTT
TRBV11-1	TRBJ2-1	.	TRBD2	CASSVGLAGEVEQFF	TGTGCCAGCAGCGTTGGACTAGCGGGAGAGGTTGAGCAGTTCTTC
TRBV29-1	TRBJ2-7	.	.	CSVGGLQGGKQYF	TGCAGCGTTGGGGGGCTTCAAGGAGGGAAGCAGTACTTC
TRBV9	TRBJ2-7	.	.	CASSVGWTESYEQYF	TGTGCCAGCAGCGTAGGTTGGACGGAAAGCTACGAGCAGTACTTC
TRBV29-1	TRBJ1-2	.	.	CSVESGWEVNYGYTF	TGCAGCGTTGAATCGGGCTGGGAGGTGAACTATGGCTACACCTTC
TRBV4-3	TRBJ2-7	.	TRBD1	CASSHAQGALSYEQYF	TGCGCCAGCAGCCATGCCCAGGGGGCTCTATCCTACGAGCAGTACTTC
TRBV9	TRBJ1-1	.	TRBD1	CASSVGQGANTEAFF	TGTGCCAGCAGCGTAGGGCAGGGGGCGAACACTGAAGCTTTCTTT
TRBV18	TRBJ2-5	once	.	CASSPQGLQETQYF	TGTGCCAGCTCACCCCAAGGTCTCCAAGAGACCCAGTACTTC
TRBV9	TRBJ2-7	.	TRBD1	CASSAARDRASSYEQYF	TGTGCCAGCAGCGCCGCCCGGGACAGGGCCAGCTCCTACGAGCAGTACTTC
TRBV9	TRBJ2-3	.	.	CASSARTEPFGTDTQYF	TGTGCCAGCAGCGCTAGGACGGAACCCTTCGGCACAGATACGCAGTATTTT
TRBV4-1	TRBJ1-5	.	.	CASSLNPGSLQPQHF	TGCGCCAGCAGCCTGAATCCCGGGAGTCTGCAGCCCCAGCATTTT
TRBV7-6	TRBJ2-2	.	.	CASSLHKSWATGELFF	TGTGCCAGCAGCCTACATAAGTCTTGGGCCACCGGGGAGCTGTTTTTT
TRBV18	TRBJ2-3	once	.	CASSPEGGRRDTQYF	TGTGCCAGCTCACCTGAGGGCGGGCGCCGCGATACGCAGTATTTT
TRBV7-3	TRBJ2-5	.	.	CASSSGQPQETQYF	TGTGCCAGCAGCTCCGGGCAGCCACAAGAGACCCAGTACTTC
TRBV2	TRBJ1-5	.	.	CASSGGEEPQHF	TGTGCCAGCAGTGGTGGGGAGGAGCCCCAGCATTTT
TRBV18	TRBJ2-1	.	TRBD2	CASSRRLAGEGKIYNEQFF	TGTGCCAGCTCCCGGCGGCTAGCGGGAGAAGGTAAGATCTACAATGAGCAGTTCTTC
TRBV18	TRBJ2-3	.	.	CASSPPGFSQDTQYF	TGTGCCAGCTCACCACCGGGCTTTTCACAAGATACGCAGTATTTT
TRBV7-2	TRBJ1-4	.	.	CASSLAQGSIEKLFF	TGTGCCAGCAGCTTAGCACAGGGAAGTATTGAAAAACTGTTTTTT
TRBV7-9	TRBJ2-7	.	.	CASSPQMAVISYEQYF	TGTGCCAGCAGCCCACAGATGGCGGTTATCTCCTACGAGCAGTACTTC
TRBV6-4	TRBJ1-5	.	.	CASSDSSGNQPQHF	TGTGCCAGCAGTGACTCGAGTGGCAATCAGCCCCAGCATTTT
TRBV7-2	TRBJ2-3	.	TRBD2	CASSFWTSGTDTQYF	TGTGCCAGCAGCTTCTGGACTAGCGGAACAGATACGCAGTATTTT
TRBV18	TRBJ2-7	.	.	CASSPAGLYEQYF	TGTGCCAGCTCACCCGCAGGCCTCTACGAGCAGTACTTC
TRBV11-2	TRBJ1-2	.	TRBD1	CASELGRTGLGGYTF	TGTGCCAGCGAACTAGGCAGGACAGGTCTTGGTGGCTACACCTTC
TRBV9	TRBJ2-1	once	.	CASSVAKTTFDEQFF	TGTGCCAGCAGCGTAGCCAAGACTACTTTCGATGAGCAGTTCTTC
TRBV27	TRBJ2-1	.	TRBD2	CASSRTSGTKSEQFF	TGTGCCAGCAGCCGGACTAGCGGGACCAAAAGTGAGCAGTTCTTC
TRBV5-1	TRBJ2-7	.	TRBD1	CASSLDGTVYEQYF	TGCGCCAGCAGCTTGGACGGGACAGTCTACGAGCAGTACTTC